Following are 26 T cell receptor beta chains from one sample sequenced in a study of cytomegalovirus exposure and HLA in healthy donors. PCR involved 60 Vbeta and 13 Jbeta primers. TCRdb keeps only in-frame clones here, not all; method: immunoSEQ multiplex PCR. The table shows under 250,000 clones, with more than 65% occurring only once. Sample: PBMCs. Receptors were obtained from a man younger than 35 in good health and CMV-seronegative.

The V call is TRBV10-3, the J call TRBJ1-1; D not resolved. The CDR3 consists of 13 residues. Germline V gives CDR1 ENHRY, CDR2 SYGVKD. The germline V and J ends were trimmed by 6 bases and 0 bases, with 8 bases remaining between them. In DNA form, the CDR3 reads TGTGCCATCAGGACAAACATGAACACTGAAGCTTTCTTT. Protein sequence: CAIRTNMNTEAFF.

This clone was seen only a few times. The chain carries TRBV28 and TRBJ1-5, with TRBD1 matching 9 bases. This CDR3 comprises 14 residues. V shed 0 bases and J 6 bases; nucleotides not matched to a gene: 0. Germline-derived CDR1 and CDR2 are MDHEN and SYDVKM. CDR3 nucleotide sequence: TGTGCCAGCAGTTTATGGGGACAGGGTCAGCCCCAGCATTTT. Protein product: CASSLWGQGQPQHF.

The V and J genes are TRBV4-1 and TRBJ1-5, with D tentatively TRBD1 (6 bases). Germline CDR1 is MGHRA and CDR2 is YSYEKL. This CDR3 has 16 amino acids. V shed 3 bases and J shed 7 bases, with 19 bases lying between them. The CDR3 sequence is CASSHGPPRGGQPQHF. The CDR3 DNA reads TGCGCCAGCAGCCATGGACCCCCCAGGGGTGGACAGCCCCAGCATTTT.

The gene calls are TRBV9 and TRBJ2-1, with 7 bases fitting TRBD2. CDR1 is SGDLS, CDR2 YYNGEE, per germline. The CDR3 runs to 15 residues. With V trimmed by 0 bases and J by 9 bases, 9 bases remained unmatched. The CDR3 spells CASSVEVRGSPEQFF. The CDR3 bases are TGTGCCAGCAGCGTAGAGGTGCGGGGGAGTCCTGAGCAGTTCTTC.

This chain connects TRBV5-1 to TRBJ1-6; a possible D gene is TRBD1 (6 bases). This CDR3 has 15 residues. V lost 4 bases to trimming and J lost 7 bases, with 15 bases between them. Germline CDR1 is SGHRS and CDR2 is YFSETQ. The CDR3 sequence is CASSGTTGSNSPLHF. The CDR3 DNA sequence: TGCGCCAGCAGCGGAACGACAGGCAGCAATTCACCCCTCCACTTT.

The chain is built from TRBV10-3 and TRBJ1-1; 9 nucleotides line up with TRBD1. The V segment lost 6 bases and the J segment 2 bases; nucleotides outside the gene matches: 4. This CDR3 has 14 amino acids. CDR1 is ENHRY and CDR2 is SYGVKD in the germline V gene. DNA for the CDR3: TGTGCCATCAGGCCGGGACAGGGAAACACTGAAGCTTTCTTT. Residues: CAIRPGQGNTEAFF.

The chain couples TRBV30 to TRBJ1-2, with D hard to call. The CDR3 has 11 residues. Trimming cost V 3 bases and J 8 bases, with 10 bases left between them. Per germline, CDR1 GTSNPN and CDR2 SVGIG (reference sequence). The CDR3 protein is CAWSVSDGYTF. In DNA form, the CDR3 reads TGTGCCTGGAGCGTCAGCGACGGCTACACCTTC.

The chain uses TRBV30 and TRBJ2-7; a weak D match, TRBD1 (5 bases). CDR3 length equals 11 residues. The germline CDR1 and CDR2 sequences are GTSNPN and SVGIG (reference sequence). Trimming took 0 bases from V and 6 from J, leaving 6 bases between them. CDR3 loop: CAWSVQVEQYF. The DNA of the CDR3 is TGTGCCTGGAGTGTACAGGTCGAGCAGTACTTC.

There are a few counts of this clone. The J gene is TRBJ1-1, the V gene TRBV29-1, with D hard to call. The V gene lost 7 bases and the J gene lost 2 bases, with 14 bases spanning the gap. Per the germline V gene, CDR1 is SQVTM and CDR2 is ANQGSEA. The CDR3 length is 13 residues. CDR3 protein: CSASPRANTEAFF. CDR3 nucleotide sequence: TGCAGCGCTTCCCCGCGGGCTAACACTGAAGCTTTCTTT. Supplemented by reference TRBV29-1 and TRBJ1-1, the full variable domain reads SAVISQKPSRDICQRGTSLTIQCQVDSQVTMMFWYRQQPGQSLTLIATANQGSEATYESGFVIDKFPISRPNLTFSTLTVSNMSPEDSSIYLCSASPRANTEAFFGQGTRLTVV.

This chain connects TRBV11-3 to TRBJ2-2, with a weak D call TRBD1 (5 bases). The CDR3 consists of 16 residues. From germline, CDR1 is SGHNT and CDR2 YENEEA. Trimming took 0 bases from V and 0 from J, leaving 8 bases between them. The CDR3 is CASSLDGRANTGELFF. CDR3 DNA: TGTGCCAGCAGCTTAGATGGCAGGGCGAACACCGGGGAGCTGTTTTTT.

The chain uses TRBV6-5 and TRBJ1-5; 8 nucleotides line up with TRBD1. V shed 5 bases, J shed 4 bases, and the junction held 1 base outside the gene matches. CDR3 length equals 13 residues. The germline V gene has CDR1 MNHEY and CDR2 SVGAGI. CDR3 loop: CASSRTGNQPQHF. CDR3 nucleotides: TGTGCCAGCAGTCGGACAGGGAATCAGCCCCAGCATTTT.

This clone came up once. The chain links TRBV4-1 to TRBJ2-1, with 9 bases lining up with TRBD2. Trimming cost V 6 bases and J 2 bases; bases outside gene matches: 11. The V gene's germline CDR1 is MGHRA and CDR2 YSYEKL. CDR3 length: 17 amino acids. For the CDR3, the DNA is TGCGCCAGCAGATTCACCGGGACTAGCATCCCCTACAATGAGCAGTTCTTC. It is translated as CASRFTGTSIPYNEQFF.

The chain joins TRBV5-4 to TRBJ1-1; 9 bases map to TRBD1. Trimming cost V 3 bases and J 0 bases; bases outside gene matches: 6. The CDR3 has 16 amino acids. Germline CDR1 is SGHNT and CDR2 is YYREEE (reference sequence). The CDR3 nucleotides read TGTGCCAGCAGCTCCCTGGGGACAGGGTTGAACACTGAAGCTTTCTTT. Encoded protein: CASSSLGTGLNTEAFF.

About this clone itself: Additional DNA sequences in this sample encode the identical CDR3. This chain's CDR3 is CASSSSTDTQYF. Here the CDR3 DNA reads TGCGCCAGCAGCTCAAGCACAGATACGCAGTATTTT. The V and J genes are TRBV5-1 and TRBJ2-3; the D is unclear. CDR3 length: 12 amino acids. V was clipped by 3 bases and J by 0 bases, with 2 bases between them. Germline V lookup: CDR1 SGHRS, CDR2 YFSETQ.

This clone was detected a few times. V is TRBV25-1 and J is TRBJ1-1, with 8 nucleotides matching TRBD1. CDR1 MGHDK and CDR2 SYGVNS come from the germline V gene. V shed 3 bases and J 1 base; nucleotides not matched to a gene: 7. The CDR3 runs to 16 residues. The CDR3 region is CASSDVTGVGNTEAFF. CDR3 DNA: TGTGCCAGCAGTGATGTGACAGGGGTAGGGAACACTGAAGCTTTCTTT.

This chain joins TRBV5-1 and TRBJ1-2, with 10 bases fitting TRBD1. Germline CDR1 reads SGHRS; CDR2 reads YFSETQ. This CDR3 contains 16 residues. Trimming cost V 4 bases and J 6 bases; bases outside gene matches: 12. In nucleotides, the CDR3 is TGCGCCAGCAGCAAGGGACAGGGGACGCGACTCGATGGCTACACCTTC. This sequence encodes CASSKGQGTRLDGYTF.

This chain links TRBV6-5 with TRBJ1-6; no clear D gene. Between the trimmed V and J ends, which lost 10 bases and 2 bases, there was a span of 9 bases. The length of the CDR3 is 13 residues. CDR1 is MNHEY and CDR2 is SVGAGI in the germline V gene. This CDR3 is CATRVTYNSPLHF. The CDR3 DNA reads TGTGCCACCCGGGTTACCTATAATTCACCCCTCCACTTT.

The V gene is TRBV19, the J gene TRBJ2-1; D possibly corresponds to TRBD2 (5 bases). The CDR3 extends over 14 amino acids. The V gene's germline CDR1 is LNHDA and CDR2 SQIVND (reference sequence). Trimming removed 6 bases at V and 5 bases at J, with 14 bases between. The CDR3 is CASSRTAGDNEQFF. CDR3 nucleotide sequence: TGTGCCAGTAGCCGGACTGCAGGAGACAATGAGCAGTTCTTC.

The chain uses TRBV7-9 and TRBJ2-1; maybe TRBD2 (5 bases). This CDR3 contains 15 residues. CDR1 and CDR2 (germline): SEHNR, FQNEAQ (reference sequence). V was trimmed by 1 base and J by 6 bases, leaving 13 bases between them. The CDR3 DNA sequence: TGTGCCAGCAGCTTAGGGTCTAGCTACGGCAATGAGCAGTTCTTC. Protein product: CASSLGSSYGNEQFF.

This chain links TRBV7-9 with TRBJ2-1; a possible D gene is TRBD1 (5 bases). V lost 5 bases and J 9 bases, leaving 26 bases between the germline ends. The length of the CDR3 is 17 residues. Looked up from germline, CDR1 is SEHNR and CDR2 is FQNEAQ (reference sequence). This CDR3 is CASSLGRYRVGLGEQFF. Here the CDR3 DNA reads TGTGCCAGCAGCCTGGGGCGGTATCGAGTGGGGTTGGGTGAGCAGTTCTTC.

DNA for the CDR3: TGTGCCAGCAGCCAATTCGCATCCCAGGGTAGGAACGAGCAGTACTTC. Translation gives CASSQFASQGRNEQYF. V and J are TRBV16 and TRBJ2-7, with D possibly being TRBD1 (5 bases). The CDR3 consists of 16 residues. V was cut by 1 base and J by 5 bases, with 18 bases left in between. Germline CDR1 is KGHSY and CDR2 is FQNENV. Complete variable domain (other parts from reference TRBV16 and TRBJ2-7): GEEVAQTPKHLVRGEGQKAKLYCAPIKGHSYVFWYQQVLKNEFKFLISFQNENVFDETGMPKERFSAKCLPNSPCSLEIQATKLEDSAVYFCASSQFASQGRNEQYFGPGTRLTVT.

CDR3 in DNA: TGTGCCAGCAGCAGAGTCGGCCGAGGGCTGACTTTCACAGATACGCAGTATTTT. Amino acid sequence: CASSRVGRGLTFTDTQYF. The chain combines TRBV7-2 with TRBJ2-3; D might be TRBD2 (5 bases). Germline CDR1 is SGHTA and CDR2 is FQGNSA. V lost 5 bases to trimming and J lost 2 bases, with 23 bases between them. The CDR3 has 18 residues.

The J gene is TRBJ1-1, the V gene TRBV6-5, with 9 bases identical to TRBD1. The CDR3 is 13 residues long. V was pared by 8 bases and J by 4 bases, with 5 bases of the junction left unmatched. Germline V gene sequence: CDR1 MNHEY, CDR2 SVGAGI. In DNA form, the CDR3 reads TGTGCCAGCCAGGGACAGGGATCCACTGAAGCTTTCTTT. Residues: CASQGQGSTEAFF.

The chain has TRBV5-4 and TRBJ1-1; the D is unclear. V was cut by 0 bases and J by 0 bases, with 6 bases left in between. This CDR3 contains 14 residues. Germline CDR1 SGHNT, CDR2 YYREEE (reference sequence). The CDR3 spells CASSLDSMNTEAFF. The CDR3 nucleotides read TGTGCCAGCAGCTTGGACAGTATGAACACTGAAGCTTTCTTT.

Remarks on this clone: The same CDR3 also results from other DNA sequences found in this sample. This chain connects TRBV5-1 to TRBJ1-1, with unresolved D. The CDR3 totals 14 residues. Germline V gene lookup returns CDR1 SGHRS and CDR2 YFSETQ. The ends were cut back, 0 bases at V and 1 base at J, with 7 bases in the middle. CDR3 sequence reads: CASSLASGNTEAFF. CDR3 sequence (DNA): TGCGCCAGCAGCTTGGCGTCGGGGAACACTGAAGCTTTCTTT.

The V call is TRBV7-8, the J call TRBJ1-4; TRBD1 aligns across 12 bases. Trimming took 4 bases from V and 8 from J; bases not matched to a gene: 5. The germline V gene has CDR1 SGHVS and CDR2 FQNEAQ. CDR3 length equals 15 residues. CDR3 amino acids: CASSSAGTGGEKLFF. As DNA, the CDR3 is TGTGCCAGCAGCTCCGCCGGGACAGGGGGCGAAAAACTGTTTTTT.